What follows are 9 T cell receptor beta chains derived from one specimen sequenced in a study of identifying expanded T cells in peripheral blood. TCRdb's copy holds only in-frame clones and misses some; the assay was immunoSEQ multiplex PCR. The sample contains more than 45,000 clones, approximately 80% of which appear only once. Sequencing was carried out using blood. Receptor source: a person aged 18-70 years in good health.

The V call is TRBV11-2, the J call TRBJ2-7; D possibly corresponds to TRBD1 (6 bases). Trimming removed 0 bases from V and 1 base from J, with 10 bases in between. CDR1 SGHAT and CDR2 FQNNGV come from the germline V gene. The CDR3 is 15 residues long. CDR3 in amino acids: CASSLEAGTSYEQYF. The CDR3 nucleotides read TGTGCCAGCAGCTTAGAGGCAGGGACATCCTACGAGCAGTACTTC.

Notes on this clone: An end of the junction differs from the germline gene, which may be a read error. This CDR3 is CASSLDETGNTEAFF. CDR3 in DNA: TGTGCCAGCAGTTTGGATGAGACAGGGAACACTGAAGCTTTCTTT. This chain links TRBV5-4 with TRBJ1-1, with D possibly being TRBD1 (6 bases). The CDR3 is made up of 15 amino acids. Per germline, CDR1 SGHNT and CDR2 YYREEE (reference sequence).

This clone ranks as medium-sized (0.01 to 0.1%). The rearrangement joins TRBV2 to TRBJ1-2, with D possibly TRBD1 on 5 matching bases. Germline values: CDR1 SNHLY, CDR2 FYNNEI. V shed 4 bases and J shed 7 bases, with 10 bases lying between them. CDR3 length: 12 amino acids. The chain's CDR3 is CASSVGDAGYTF. The CDR3 bases are TGTGCCAGCAGTGTAGGGGATGCTGGCTACACCTTC.

The gene calls are TRBV2 and TRBJ2-3, with 7 positions matching TRBD1. This CDR3 contains 15 residues. In germline, CDR1 is SNHLY, CDR2 FYNNEI. The J segment lost 3 bases and the V segment lost 6 bases, leaving 9 bases of the junction unmatched. CDR3 in amino acids: CASRLTGIDTDTQYF. The CDR3 DNA follows: TGTGCCAGCAGGCTGACAGGGATAGATACAGATACGCAGTATTTT.

This chain connects TRBV6-1 to TRBJ1-3; tentative D call: TRBD1 (6 bases). This CDR3 comprises 14 residues. Germline V CDR1 and CDR2: MNHNS, SASEGT. With 10 bases removed from V and 1 base from J, the gap between germline ends came to 14 bases. This CDR3 is CATGFQGSGNTIYF. The CDR3 region has the DNA TGTGCCACCGGGTTTCAGGGGTCTGGAAACACCATATATTTT.

This clone came up once. This chain uses TRBV7-9 with TRBJ2-5; 8 bases map to TRBD2. The CDR3 is 14 residues long. The germline V gene has CDR1 SEHNR and CDR2 FQNEAQ (reference sequence). With 3 bases clipped from V and 5 bases from J, the junction kept 5 bases outside the gene matches. CDR3 DNA sequence: TGTGCCAGCAGCTTCCAGCGGGGGATGGAGACCCAGTACTTC. Amino acids: CASSFQRGMETQYF.

The genes are TRBV28 and TRBJ1-2; no clear D gene. The ends were cut back, 1 base at V and 7 bases at J, with 7 bases in the middle. CDR1 is MDHEN, CDR2 SYDVKM, per germline. This CDR3 has 12 residues. The CDR3 DNA follows: TGTGCCAGCAGTTTATCGAGTTTTGGCTACACCTTC. Translating gives CASSLSSFGYTF.

The chain carries TRBV27 and TRBJ1-2; D is uncertain. CDR1 MNHEY and CDR2 SMNVEV come from the germline V gene (reference sequence). V was trimmed by 5 bases and J by 5 bases, leaving 12 bases between them. The CDR3 covers 13 residues. The CDR3 coding sequence is TGTGCCAGCAGTCCGTCGGGATGGTATGGCTACACCTTC. Its protein is CASSPSGWYGYTF.

This chain uses TRBV19 with TRBJ2-1, with 10 bases fitting TRBD2. The CDR3 sequence is 15 residues long. Looked up from germline, CDR1 is LNHDA and CDR2 is SQIVND (reference sequence). Unmatched junction bases numbered 5, after V lost 3 bases and J lost 6 bases. The CDR3 spells CASSIRLAGLNEQFF. CDR3 nucleotide sequence: TGTGCCAGTAGTATCCGACTAGCGGGTCTCAATGAGCAGTTCTTC.